This passage covers 21 T cell receptor beta chains from one sample sequenced in a study of shared clonotypes between healthy human individuals (TCRdb year 2020). The library was produced with the immunoSEQ multiplex PCR assay. TCRdb stores this immuneACCESS table with in-frame sequences only. Part of the clones is absent; in the studies checked, under half of the shortfall reflects unresolved V genes, and no reason is known for the rest. In all, the sample holds roughly 2.2 million clones, and around 92% of those were seen once. Jointly, the top ten make up 0.37% of the sample. Sequencing used naive CD4+ T cells from PBMCs. The cell subset or site label corresponds to: CD45RA+ positively selected. The receptors were sampled from a man aged 18 to 29 in good health. Some clones in this sample may be carry-over from other donors' samples.

The rearrangement links TRBV4-3 to TRBJ1-2; 11 positions match TRBD1. Germline CDR1 reads LGHNA; CDR2 reads YSLEER. Trimming took 4 bases from V and 4 from J; bases not matched to a gene: 5. This CDR3 comprises 15 residues. CDR3: CASSRTGGIGYGYTF. The CDR3 coding sequence is TGCGCCAGCAGCCGGACAGGGGGCATCGGCTATGGCTACACCTTC.

This clone was detected a few times. The chain links TRBV18 to TRBJ1-1; perhaps TRBD1 as D (6 bases). Per the germline V gene, CDR1 is KGHSH and CDR2 is LQKENI. This CDR3 has 13 amino acids. The V and J ends lost 5 bases and 3 bases respectively, with 10 bases between them. In DNA form, the CDR3 reads TGTGCCAGCTCAACAGGGAGGGACACTGAAGCTTTCTTT. Its translation is CASSTGRDTEAFF.

The rearrangement joins TRBV19 to TRBJ1-4; D remains unclear. Per the germline V gene, CDR1 is LNHDA and CDR2 is SQIVND (reference sequence). This CDR3 comprises 15 residues. Trimming pared 3 bases from V and 8 bases from J, leaving 16 bases between. The CDR3 sequence is CASSISRVVSEKLFF. The CDR3 coding sequence is TGTGCCAGTAGTATTTCTCGGGTTGTTTCGGAAAAACTGTTTTTT.

The CDR3 coding sequence is TGTGCCAGCAGCCCGTACCCAGTTGAACAGGGGGTCGATGAGCAGTTCTTC. Its translation is CASSPYPVEQGVDEQFF. The rearrangement joins TRBV5-5 to TRBJ2-1, with TRBD1 matching over 8 bases. The germline gives CDR1 SGHKS, CDR2 YYEKEE (reference sequence). The CDR3 runs 17 residues. Germline trimming cut 4 bases from V and 8 bases from J; bases unmatched to any gene: 17.

This chain connects TRBV19 to TRBJ1-1, with TRBD1 identical over 7 bases. The junction had 7 bases not matched to a gene; V was cut back by 4 bases and J by 5 bases. The CDR3 loop spans 14 amino acids. CDR1 and CDR2 (germline): LNHDA, SQIVND (reference sequence). CDR3: CASSNRGGVTEAFF. CDR3 nucleotides: TGTGCCAGTAGTAACAGGGGTGGAGTTACTGAAGCTTTCTTT.

This rearrangement joins TRBV19 to TRBJ1-2; D gene uncertain. Trimming took 5 bases from V and 1 from J, leaving 8 bases between them. The germline gives CDR1 LNHDA, CDR2 SQIVND (reference sequence). The CDR3 has 13 amino acids. CDR3 sequence reads: CASSPSVNYGYTF. For the CDR3, the DNA is TGTGCCAGTAGTCCGAGCGTTAACTATGGCTACACCTTC.

The gene calls are TRBV27 and TRBJ1-5; D uncertain. Between the trimmed V and J ends, which lost 3 bases and 9 bases, there was a span of 9 bases. Germline assignment: CDR1 MNHEY and CDR2 SMNVEV (reference sequence). This CDR3 contains 12 residues. The CDR3 DNA is TGTGCCAGCAGTTTTCCATTGGGGCCCCAGCATTTT. It codes for CASSFPLGPQHF.

The CDR3 spells CASSQDGTSGSYEQYF. The CDR3 bases are TGCGCCAGCAGCCAAGATGGGACTAGCGGGAGTTACGAGCAGTACTTC. This chain uses TRBV4-3 with TRBJ2-7; TRBD2 matches 14 bases. Germline CDR1 is LGHNA and CDR2 is YSLEER. CDR3 size: 16 residues. V lost 0 bases to trimming and J lost 4 bases; unmatched junction nucleotides: 2.

The chain joins TRBV18 to TRBJ1-3; no reliable D call. Germline CDR1 is KGHSH and CDR2 is LQKENI. Trimming removed 7 bases at V and 0 bases at J, with 7 bases between. The CDR3 is 13 residues long. CDR3 nucleotides: TGTGCCAGCTGCGCAGGCTCTGGAAACACCATATATTTT. Amino acid sequence: CASCAGSGNTIYF.

The V call is TRBV11-2, the J call TRBJ2-5; maybe TRBD2 (5 bases). The V gene's germline CDR1 is SGHAT and CDR2 FQNNGV. The CDR3 length is 12 residues. V was clipped by 8 bases and J by 3 bases, with 10 bases between them. The chain's CDR3 is CASGTRKETQYF. DNA of the CDR3: TGTGCCAGCGGTACTAGGAAAGAGACCCAGTACTTC.

This chain links TRBV27 with TRBJ1-2, with 7 bases lining up with TRBD1. Looked up from germline, CDR1 is MNHEY and CDR2 is SMNVEV (reference sequence). CDR3 length: 15 amino acids. The V gene end was trimmed by 10 bases and the J gene end by 6 bases; junction bases not matched to a gene: 17. This CDR3 reads CAIRRGGEGADGYTF. The CDR3 DNA is TGTGCCATCAGGCGGGGGGGCGAGGGGGCAGATGGCTACACCTTC.

The V gene is TRBV25-1, the J gene TRBJ1-2, with 8 positions matching TRBD1. The V gene end was trimmed by 6 bases and the J gene end by 10 bases; junction bases not matched to a gene: 16. The V gene's germline CDR1 is MGHDK and CDR2 SYGVNS. The CDR3 totals 15 residues. CDR3 residues: CASSLVGQGAEYYTF. CDR3 bases: TGTGCCAGCAGCTTAGTTGGGCAGGGGGCCGAGTACTACACCTTC.

The gene calls are TRBV28 and TRBJ1-1; 7 bases agree with TRBD1. V dropped 8 bases and J dropped 3; count of bases not matched to a gene: 12. CDR1 is MDHEN and CDR2 is SYDVKM in the germline V gene. This CDR3 is 15 amino acids long. CDR3 sequence reads: CASSIGGAGYTEAFF. Written as DNA, the CDR3 is TGTGCCAGCTCGATAGGGGGCGCGGGGTACACTGAAGCTTTCTTT.

The chain is built from TRBV28 and TRBJ2-1; D not certain. Looked up from germline, CDR1 is MDHEN and CDR2 is SYDVKM. The CDR3 is made up of 15 amino acids. The germline V and J ends were trimmed by 5 bases and 0 bases, with 11 bases remaining between them. The CDR3 sequence: CASSIDISSYNEQFF. CDR3 bases: TGTGCCAGCAGTATTGACATATCCTCCTACAATGAGCAGTTCTTC.

The V and J genes are TRBV7-6 and TRBJ2-2, with TRBD2 matching over 7 bases. The CDR3 sequence is 15 residues long. The germline V gene has CDR1 SGHVS and CDR2 FNYEAQ. With V trimmed by 5 bases and J by 4 bases, 7 bases remained unmatched. The CDR3, as DNA: TGTGCCAGCAGCGTCTTGGGGGGGACCACCGGGGAGCTGTTTTTT. It translates to CASSVLGGTTGELFF.

The V gene is TRBV5-1, the J gene TRBJ2-7; TRBD2 agrees at 8 bases. The V and J ends lost 1 base and 6 bases, in that order; junction bases with no gene match: 6. The CDR3 length is 14 residues. Germline V gene sequence: CDR1 SGHRS, CDR2 YFSETQ. The CDR3 spells CASSLRAGEGEQYF. For the CDR3, the DNA is TGCGCCAGCAGCTTGAGAGCGGGAGAGGGCGAGCAGTACTTC.

The chain carries TRBV7-9 and TRBJ1-4; D is uncertain. The CDR3 totals 12 residues. V was cut by 3 bases and J by 3 bases, with 2 bases left in between. Germline lookup yields CDR1 SEHNR and CDR2 FQNEAQ (reference sequence). The CDR3 DNA reads TGTGCCAGCAGCTTCTCTAATGAAAAACTGTTTTTT. It is translated as CASSFSNEKLFF.

As to this clone: Other nucleotide sequences from this sample produce the same CDR3. This chain links TRBV5-1 with TRBJ1-1; the match to TRBD1 covers 7 bases. V was clipped by 2 bases and J by 2 bases; unmatched bases: 6. Germline loops: CDR1 SGHRS, CDR2 YFSETQ. The CDR3 runs to 15 residues. CDR3 sequence reads: CASSFTGTANTEAFF. Here the CDR3 DNA reads TGCGCCAGCAGCTTTACTGGGACAGCAAACACTGAAGCTTTCTTT.

This chain joins TRBV5-1 and TRBJ2-2, with no clear D. Germline CDR1 reads SGHRS; CDR2 reads YFSETQ. The length of the CDR3 is 17 residues. V was trimmed by 0 bases and J by 0 bases, leaving 12 bases between them. For the CDR3, the DNA is TGCGCCAGCAGCTTGGTCGGCCTGGGCGCGAACACCGGGGAGCTGTTTTTT. It yields the protein CASSLVGLGANTGELFF. The whole variable domain, filled in from reference TRBV5-1 and TRBJ2-2, reads KAGVTQTPRYLIKTRGQQVTLSCSPISGHRSVSWYQQTPGQGLQFLFEYFSETQRNKGNFPGRFSGRQFSNSRSEMNVSTLELGDSALYLCASSLVGLGANTGELFFGEGSRLTVL.

V gene TRBV5-1 combines with J gene TRBJ1-1; D unresolved. Deletions cut 0 bases from V and 5 bases from J, with 14 bases between. The V gene's germline CDR1 is SGHRS and CDR2 YFSETQ. There are 15 residues in the CDR3. The CDR3 nucleotides are TGCGCCAGCAGCTTGGGCGGCACCTTGGGGACTGAAGCTTTCTTT. It codes for CASSLGGTLGTEAFF.

The chain carries TRBV7-9 and TRBJ1-4; D is possibly TRBD1 (5 bases). Germline V gene data show CDR1 as SEHNR and CDR2 as FQNEAQ (reference sequence). The CDR3 totals 18 residues. The V end was cut by 2 bases, the J end by 0 bases, with 16 bases between. The CDR3 spells CASSLPPGGGPTNEKLFF. For the CDR3, the DNA is TGTGCCAGCAGCTTACCGCCCGGTGGGGGACCAACTAATGAAAAACTGTTTTTT.